This T cell receptor (beta chain) was obtained from a study of T cells after yellow fever vaccination. Study-level information: Researchers used SMART-Seq v4 Ultra Low Input to prepare fractions that had low cell numbers.

Regarding the study as a whole: Weaker overall, the secondary response nonetheless peaked faster (day 5 versus 15). Post-booster reappearance was seen for most primary-vaccination clones (roughly 96% CD4, 80% to 90% CD8).

Germline CDR1 and CDR2: SGHAT and FQDESV (reference sequence). V dropped 8 bases and J dropped 3 bases, with 7 bases sitting between them. This CDR3 comprises 11 residues. This clonotype turned up a few times. Antigen unknown. 5'RACE template switching generated TCR cDNA, adding a universal primer site and UMIs. TCRdb analysed the 5' RACE reads with MiXCR anew, one entry per CDR3 protein. The repertoire has some 560,000 distinct CDR3 sequences, around 16% of them found once; the top ten carry 15% to 20%. The input for sequencing was PBMCs, taken 5 to 6 days after the first yellow fever vaccination. The V gene is TRBV11-1, the J gene TRBJ1-1; D unclear. This TCR was sampled from a man aged 18 to 29 who received the YFV17D yellow fever vaccine. The CDR3 DNA reads as TGTGCCAGCGTCTTGGACACTGAAGCTTTCTTT. As protein: CASVLDTEAFF. Full variable domain (remainder filled in from reference TRBV11-1 and TRBJ1-1): EAEVAQSPRYKITEKSQAVAFWCDPISGHATLYWYRQILGQGPELLVQFQDESVVDDSQLPKDRFSAERLKGVDSTLKIQPAELGDSAMYLCASVLDTEAFFGQGTRLTVV.